This passage covers 2 T cell receptor beta chains from one sample sequenced in a study of blood T cell repertoires in COVID-19. TCRdb's table, derived via immunoSEQ multiplex PCR, lists solely in-frame clones and lacks some. The sample contains approximately 72,000 clones, roughly 90% of which appear only once. The sample taken for sequencing was peripheral blood. The receptors derive from a man aged 50 to 59 with acute or convalescent COVID-19.

The chain couples TRBV10-3 to TRBJ1-2; D is ambiguous. The CDR3 has 12 residues. Trimming removed 10 bases at V and 1 base at J, with 10 bases between. Germline CDR1 reads ENHRY; CDR2 reads SYGVKD. The CDR3 spells CATLIVNYGYTF. The CDR3 DNA reads TGTGCCACCCTCATAGTTAACTATGGCTACACCTTC.

This clone was recorded only once. V is TRBV6-2 or TRBV6-3 and J is TRBJ2-2; 10 bases line up with TRBD2. V lost 2 bases, J lost 4 bases, and 4 bases stayed unmatched. Germline CDR1 MNHEY, CDR2 SVGEGT. There are 16 residues in the CDR3. CDR3 nucleotides: TGTGCCAGCAGTTACGTCTCTAGCGGGGGCACCGGGGAGCTGTTTTTT. Encoded protein: CASSYVSSGGTGELFF.